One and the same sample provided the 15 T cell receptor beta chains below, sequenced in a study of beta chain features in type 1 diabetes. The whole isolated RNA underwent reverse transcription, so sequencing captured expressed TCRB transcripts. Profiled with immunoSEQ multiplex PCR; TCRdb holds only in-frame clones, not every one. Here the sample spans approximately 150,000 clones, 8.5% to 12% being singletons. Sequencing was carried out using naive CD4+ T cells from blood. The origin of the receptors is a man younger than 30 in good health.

The CDR3 DNA reads as TGTGCCACCTTGACAGGGTCCGTCTATAATTCACCCCTCCACTTT. It translates to CATLTGSVYNSPLHF. This chain connects TRBV7-2 to TRBJ1-6; 7 nucleotides line up with TRBD1. The CDR3 has 15 residues. The germline CDR1 and CDR2 sequences are SGHTA and FQGNSA. The J segment lost 3 bases and the V segment lost 10 bases, leaving 9 bases of the junction unmatched.

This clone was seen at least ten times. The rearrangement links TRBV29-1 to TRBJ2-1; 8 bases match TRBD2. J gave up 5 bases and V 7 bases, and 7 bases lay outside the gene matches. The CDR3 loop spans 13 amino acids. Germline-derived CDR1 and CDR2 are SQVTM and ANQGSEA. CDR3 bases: TGCAGCGCCAGTACGGGACTAGACAATGAGCAGTTCTTC. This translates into CSASTGLDNEQFF.

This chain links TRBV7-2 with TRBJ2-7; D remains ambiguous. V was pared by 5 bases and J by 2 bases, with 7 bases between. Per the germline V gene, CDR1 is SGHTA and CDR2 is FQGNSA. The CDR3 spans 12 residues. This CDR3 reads CASSPRAYEQYF. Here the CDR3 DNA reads TGTGCCAGCAGCCCCCGGGCCTACGAGCAGTACTTC.

CDR3 residues: CASSLRLAGAEEQYF. The CDR3 nucleotides are TGCGCCAGCAGCTTGCGACTAGCGGGGGCTGAAGAGCAGTACTTC. The V gene is TRBV5-1, the J gene TRBJ2-7, with 12 nucleotides matching TRBD2. The junction had 6 bases not matched to a gene; V was cut back by 1 base and J by 7 bases. Germline CDR1 is SGHRS and CDR2 is YFSETQ. The CDR3 has 15 amino acids.

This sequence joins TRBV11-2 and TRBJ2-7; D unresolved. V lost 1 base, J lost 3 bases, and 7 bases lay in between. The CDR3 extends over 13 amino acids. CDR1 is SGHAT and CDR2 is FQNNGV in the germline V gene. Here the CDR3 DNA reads TGTGCCAGCAGCTTAGCAGTTTACTACGAGCAGTACTTC. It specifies CASSLAVYYEQYF.

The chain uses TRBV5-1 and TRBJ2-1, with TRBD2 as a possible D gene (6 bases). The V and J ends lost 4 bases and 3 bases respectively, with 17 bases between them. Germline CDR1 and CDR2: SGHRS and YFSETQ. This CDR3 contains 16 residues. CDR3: CASSPLASEFYNEQFF. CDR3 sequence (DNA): TGCGCCAGCAGCCCTTTGGCTAGCGAGTTCTACAATGAGCAGTTCTTC. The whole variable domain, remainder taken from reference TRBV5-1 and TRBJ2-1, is KAGVTQTPRYLIKTRGQQVTLSCSPISGHRSVSWYQQTPGQGLQFLFEYFSETQRNKGNFPGRFSGRQFSNSRSEMNVSTLELGDSALYLCASSPLASEFYNEQFFGPGTRLTVL.

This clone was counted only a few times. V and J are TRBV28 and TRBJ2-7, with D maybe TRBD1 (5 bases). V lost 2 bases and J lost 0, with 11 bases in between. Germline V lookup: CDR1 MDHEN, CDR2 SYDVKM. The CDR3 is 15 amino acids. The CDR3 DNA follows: TGTGCCAGCAGTTTAAAACCAGGGCACTCCTACGAGCAGTACTTC. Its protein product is CASSLKPGHSYEQYF. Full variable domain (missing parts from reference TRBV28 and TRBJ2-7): DVKVTQSSRYLVKRTGEKVFLECVQDMDHENMFWYRQDPGLGLRLIYFSYDVKMKEKGDIPEGYSVSREKKERFSLILESASTNQTSMYLCASSLKPGHSYEQYFGPGTRLTVT.

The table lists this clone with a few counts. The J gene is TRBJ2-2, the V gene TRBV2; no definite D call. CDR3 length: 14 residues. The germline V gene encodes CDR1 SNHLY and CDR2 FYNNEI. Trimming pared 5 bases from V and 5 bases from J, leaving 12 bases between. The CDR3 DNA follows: TGTGCCAGCAGTCCACGGGTGTCGACCGGGGAGCTGTTTTTT. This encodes CASSPRVSTGELFF.

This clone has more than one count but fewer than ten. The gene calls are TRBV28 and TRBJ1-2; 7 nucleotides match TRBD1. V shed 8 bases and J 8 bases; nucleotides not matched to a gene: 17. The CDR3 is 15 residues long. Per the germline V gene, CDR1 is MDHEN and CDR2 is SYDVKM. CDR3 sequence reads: CASHGPGQRVGGYTF. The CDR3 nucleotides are TGTGCCAGCCATGGTCCGGGACAGAGGGTCGGAGGCTACACCTTC.

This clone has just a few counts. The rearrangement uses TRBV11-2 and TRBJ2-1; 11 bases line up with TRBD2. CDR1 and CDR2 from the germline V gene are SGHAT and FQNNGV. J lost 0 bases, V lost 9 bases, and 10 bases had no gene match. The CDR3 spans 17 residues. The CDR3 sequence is CASVSGGAPSSYNEQFF. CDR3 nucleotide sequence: TGTGCCAGTGTTAGCGGGGGGGCTCCCAGCTCCTACAATGAGCAGTTCTTC. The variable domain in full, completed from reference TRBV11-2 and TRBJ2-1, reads EAGVAQSPRYKIIEKRQSVAFWCNPISGHATLYWYQQILGQGPKLLIQFQNNGVVDDSQLPKDRFSAERLKGVDSTLKIQPAKLEDSAVYLCASVSGGAPSSYNEQFFGPGTRLTVL.

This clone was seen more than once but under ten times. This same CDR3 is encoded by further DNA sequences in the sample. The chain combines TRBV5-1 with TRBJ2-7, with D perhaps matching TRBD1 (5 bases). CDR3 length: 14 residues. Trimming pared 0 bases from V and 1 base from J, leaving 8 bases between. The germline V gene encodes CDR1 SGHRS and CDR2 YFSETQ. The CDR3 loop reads CASSLGQSSYEQYF. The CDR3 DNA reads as TGCGCCAGCAGCTTGGGACAGTCATCCTACGAGCAGTACTTC.

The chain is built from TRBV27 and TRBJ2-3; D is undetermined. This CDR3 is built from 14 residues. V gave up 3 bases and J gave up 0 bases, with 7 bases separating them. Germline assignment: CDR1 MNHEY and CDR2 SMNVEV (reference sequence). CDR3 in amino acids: CASSLRPSTDTQYF. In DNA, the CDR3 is TGTGCCAGCAGTTTGCGGCCGAGCACAGATACGCAGTATTTT.

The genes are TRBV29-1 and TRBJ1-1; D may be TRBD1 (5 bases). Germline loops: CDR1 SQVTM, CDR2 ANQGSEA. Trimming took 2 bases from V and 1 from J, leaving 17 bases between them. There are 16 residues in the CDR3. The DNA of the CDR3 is TGCAGCGTTGAAAAGTCCGGGCAGGGCCCGAACACTGAAGCTTTCTTT. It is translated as CSVEKSGQGPNTEAFF.

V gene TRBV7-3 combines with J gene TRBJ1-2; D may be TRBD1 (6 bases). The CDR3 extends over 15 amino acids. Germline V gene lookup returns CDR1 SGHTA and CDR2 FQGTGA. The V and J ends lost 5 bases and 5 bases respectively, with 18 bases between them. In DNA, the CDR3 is TGTGCCAGCAGCCCGGGGGGGCGGGCAGGTTATGGCTACACCTTC. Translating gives CASSPGGRAGYGYTF.

CDR3 residues: CASSQDLLGGWGYEQYF. The DNA for the CDR3 is TGCGCCAGCAGCCAAGATTTATTGGGGGGGTGGGGCTACGAGCAGTACTTC. This chain joins TRBV4-3 and TRBJ2-7; 7 nucleotides agree with TRBD2. The CDR3 covers 17 residues. With 0 bases clipped from V and 3 bases from J, the junction kept 11 bases outside the gene matches. Germline-derived CDR1 and CDR2 are LGHNA and YSLEER.